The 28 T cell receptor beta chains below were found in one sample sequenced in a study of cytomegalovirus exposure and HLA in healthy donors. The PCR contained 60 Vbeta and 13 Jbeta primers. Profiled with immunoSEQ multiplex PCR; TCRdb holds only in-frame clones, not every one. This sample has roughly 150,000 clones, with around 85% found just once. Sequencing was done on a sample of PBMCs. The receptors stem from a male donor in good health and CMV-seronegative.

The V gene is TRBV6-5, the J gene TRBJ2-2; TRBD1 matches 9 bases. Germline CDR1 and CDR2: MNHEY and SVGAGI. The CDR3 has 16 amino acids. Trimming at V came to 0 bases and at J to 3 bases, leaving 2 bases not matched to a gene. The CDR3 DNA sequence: TGTGCCAGCAGTTACTCGGGACAGGGATACACCGGGGAGCTGTTTTTT. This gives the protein CASSYSGQGYTGELFF.

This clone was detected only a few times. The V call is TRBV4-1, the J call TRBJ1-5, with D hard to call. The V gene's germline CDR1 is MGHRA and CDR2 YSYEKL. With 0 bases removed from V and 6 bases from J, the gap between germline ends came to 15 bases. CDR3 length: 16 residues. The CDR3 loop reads CASSQEPAARGQPQHF. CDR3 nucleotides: TGCGCCAGCAGCCAAGAGCCAGCCGCGCGCGGTCAGCCCCAGCATTTT.

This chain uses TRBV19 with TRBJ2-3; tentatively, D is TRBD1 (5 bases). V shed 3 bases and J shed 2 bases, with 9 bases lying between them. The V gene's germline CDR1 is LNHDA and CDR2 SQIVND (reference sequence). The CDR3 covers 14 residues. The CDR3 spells CASSIGRVTDTQYF. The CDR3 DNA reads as TGTGCCAGTAGTATCGGCAGGGTCACAGATACGCAGTATTTT.

CDR3 residues: CASSPGTSDEKLFF. Written as DNA, the CDR3 is TGCGCCAGCAGCCCCGGGACTTCCGATGAAAAACTGTTTTTT. The chain combines TRBV10-1 with TRBJ1-4; weak D call: TRBD1 (5 bases). CDR1 is WNHNN and CDR2 is SYGVQD in the germline V gene (reference sequence). The CDR3 loop spans 14 amino acids. Trimming removed 6 bases from V and 6 bases from J, with 14 bases in between.

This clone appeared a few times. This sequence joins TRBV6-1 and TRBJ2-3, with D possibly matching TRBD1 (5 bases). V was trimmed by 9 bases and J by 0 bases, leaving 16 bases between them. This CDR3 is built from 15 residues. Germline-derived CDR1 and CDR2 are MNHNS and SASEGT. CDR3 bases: TGTGCCAGTAGTAGGGGTACTCCTAGCACAGATACGCAGTATTTT. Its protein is CASSRGTPSTDTQYF.

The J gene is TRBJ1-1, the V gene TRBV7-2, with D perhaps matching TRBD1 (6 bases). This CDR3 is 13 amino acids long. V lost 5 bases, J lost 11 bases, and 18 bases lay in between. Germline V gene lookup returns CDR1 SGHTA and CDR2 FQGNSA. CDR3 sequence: CASSPQGLSEAFF. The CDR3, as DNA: TGTGCCAGCAGCCCCCAGGGGCTTTCGGAGGCTTTCTTT.

CDR3 DNA: TGTGCTAGTGGTTTTGAAGGACTAGCGGGGGTTCCATCCTACAATGAGCAGTTCTTC. Its translation is CASGFEGLAGVPSYNEQFF. The chain combines TRBV12-5 with TRBJ2-1; 13 bases are a match to TRBD2. Trimming cost V 3 bases and J 1 base; bases outside gene matches: 9. CDR1 is LGHNT and CDR2 is FRNRAP in the germline V gene. The CDR3 contains 19 residues.

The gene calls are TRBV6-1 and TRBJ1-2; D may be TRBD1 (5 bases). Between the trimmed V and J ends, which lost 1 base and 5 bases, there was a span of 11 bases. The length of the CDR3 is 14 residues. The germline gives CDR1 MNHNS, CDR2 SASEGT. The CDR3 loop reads CASSEVWTLYGYTF. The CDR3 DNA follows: TGTGCCAGCAGTGAAGTATGGACATTATATGGCTACACCTTC.

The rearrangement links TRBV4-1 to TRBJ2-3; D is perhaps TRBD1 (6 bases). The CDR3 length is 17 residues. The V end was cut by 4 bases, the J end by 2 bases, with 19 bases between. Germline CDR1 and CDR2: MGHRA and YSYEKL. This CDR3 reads CASSPTGGHTTTDTQYF. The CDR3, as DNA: TGCGCCAGCAGCCCCACTGGGGGACACACGACCACAGATACGCAGTATTTT.

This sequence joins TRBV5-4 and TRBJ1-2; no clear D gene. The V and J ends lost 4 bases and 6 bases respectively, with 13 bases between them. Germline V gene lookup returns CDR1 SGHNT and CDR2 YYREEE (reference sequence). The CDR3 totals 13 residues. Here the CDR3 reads CASSVLVDDGYTF. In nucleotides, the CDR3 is TGTGCCAGCAGCGTTCTAGTAGATGATGGCTACACCTTC. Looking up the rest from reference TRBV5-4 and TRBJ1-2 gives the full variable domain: ETGVTQSPTHLIKTRGQQVTLRCSSQSGHNTVSWYQQALGQGPQFIFQYYREEENGRGNFPPRFSGLQFPNYSSELNVNALELDDSALYLCASSVLVDDGYTFGSGTRLTVV.

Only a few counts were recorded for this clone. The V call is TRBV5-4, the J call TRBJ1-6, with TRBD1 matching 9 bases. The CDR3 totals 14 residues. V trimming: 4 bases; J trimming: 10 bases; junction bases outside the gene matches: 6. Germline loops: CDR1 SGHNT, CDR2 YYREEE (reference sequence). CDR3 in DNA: TGTGCCAGCAGCCCAGGACAGGGGTACTCACCCCTCCACTTT. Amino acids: CASSPGQGYSPLHF.

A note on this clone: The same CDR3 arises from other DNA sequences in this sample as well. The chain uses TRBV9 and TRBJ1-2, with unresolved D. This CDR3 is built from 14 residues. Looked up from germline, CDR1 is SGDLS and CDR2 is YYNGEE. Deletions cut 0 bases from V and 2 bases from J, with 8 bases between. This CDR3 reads CASSVGGSNYGYTF. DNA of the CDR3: TGTGCCAGCAGCGTAGGCGGCAGCAACTATGGCTACACCTTC.

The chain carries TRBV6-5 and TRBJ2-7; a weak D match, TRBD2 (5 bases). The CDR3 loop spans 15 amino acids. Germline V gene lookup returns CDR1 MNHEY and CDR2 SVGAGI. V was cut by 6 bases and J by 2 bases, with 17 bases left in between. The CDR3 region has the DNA TGTGCCAGCAGGCAAAGGCCGGGGTACACCTACGAGCAGTACTTC. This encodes CASRQRPGYTYEQYF.

CDR3 nucleotide sequence: TGTGCCAGCAGTACAGGACCCAGCTCTGGAAACACCATATATTTT. Its protein product is CASSTGPSSGNTIYF. The chain combines TRBV7-8 with TRBJ1-3; D is possibly TRBD1 (5 bases). The CDR3 is 15 residues long. The V gene lost 6 bases and the J gene lost 0 bases, with 12 bases spanning the gap. Germline V gene sequence: CDR1 SGHVS, CDR2 FQNEAQ.

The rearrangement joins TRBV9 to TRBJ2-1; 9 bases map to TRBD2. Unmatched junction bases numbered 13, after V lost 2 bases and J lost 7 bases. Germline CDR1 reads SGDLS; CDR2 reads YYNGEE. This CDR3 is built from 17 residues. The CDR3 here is CASSVGRGGHRSNEQFF. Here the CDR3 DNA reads TGTGCCAGCAGCGTGGGGCGGGGGGGCCATCGATCGAATGAGCAGTTCTTC. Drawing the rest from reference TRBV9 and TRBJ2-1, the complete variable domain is DSGVTQTPKHLITATGQRVTLRCSPRSGDLSVYWYQQSLDQGLQFLIQYYNGEERAKGNILERFSAQQFPDLHSELNLSSLELGDSALYFCASSVGRGGHRSNEQFFGPGTRLTVL.

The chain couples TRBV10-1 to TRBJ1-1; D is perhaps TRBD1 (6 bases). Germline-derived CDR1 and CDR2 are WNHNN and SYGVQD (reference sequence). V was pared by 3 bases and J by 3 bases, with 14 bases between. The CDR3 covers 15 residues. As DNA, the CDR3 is TGCGCCAGCAGTGACACCGGGACACCCCACACTGAAGCTTTCTTT. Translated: CASSDTGTPHTEAFF.

The CDR3 sequence: CATSRLQRDHNSPLHF. The DNA for the CDR3 is TGTGCCACCAGCAGACTACAGCGGGACCATAATTCACCCCTCCACTTT. V and J are TRBV15 and TRBJ1-6, with D possibly TRBD1 on 5 matching bases. The CDR3 is made up of 16 amino acids. Germline V lookup: CDR1 LNHNV, CDR2 YYDKDF (reference sequence). V lost 2 bases and J lost 5, with 13 bases in between.

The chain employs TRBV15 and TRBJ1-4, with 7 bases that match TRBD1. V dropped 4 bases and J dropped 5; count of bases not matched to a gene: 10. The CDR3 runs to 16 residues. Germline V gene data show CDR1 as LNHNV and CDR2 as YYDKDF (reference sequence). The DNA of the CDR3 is TGTGCCACCAGCACCTCTGGACAGGTCGCGAATGAAAAACTGTTTTTT. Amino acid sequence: CATSTSGQVANEKLFF.

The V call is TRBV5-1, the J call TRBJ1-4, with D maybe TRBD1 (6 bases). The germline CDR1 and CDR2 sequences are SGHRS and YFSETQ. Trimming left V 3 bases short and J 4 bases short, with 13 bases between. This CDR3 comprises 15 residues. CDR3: CASSSLGAGNEKLFF. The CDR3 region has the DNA TGCGCCAGCAGCTCCCTGGGGGCCGGTAATGAAAAACTGTTTTTT.

The CDR3 bases are TGCAGCGCCCTGGTGTCGCGGGACACTGAAGCTTTCTTT. This codes for CSALVSRDTEAFF. This chain links TRBV29-1 with TRBJ1-1; unclear D gene. The V gene's germline CDR1 is SQVTM and CDR2 ANQGSEA. The CDR3 is 13 residues long. With 7 bases removed from V and 3 bases from J, the gap between germline ends came to 15 bases.

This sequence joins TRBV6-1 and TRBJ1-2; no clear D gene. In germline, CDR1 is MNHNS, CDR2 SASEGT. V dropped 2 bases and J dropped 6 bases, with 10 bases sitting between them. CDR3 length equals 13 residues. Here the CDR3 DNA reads TGTGCCAGCAGTGAATTTTATCAGGATGGCTACACCTTC. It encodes CASSEFYQDGYTF.

For the CDR3, the DNA is TGTGCCATCAGTGATGGGGGGGCAATTACTGAAGCTTTCTTT. Translation: CAISDGGAITEAFF. The chain combines TRBV10-3 with TRBJ1-1; possible D gene TRBD1, 6 bases. From germline, CDR1 is ENHRY and CDR2 SYGVKD. Between the trimmed V and J ends, which lost 3 bases and 5 bases, there was a span of 13 bases. CDR3 length: 14 residues.

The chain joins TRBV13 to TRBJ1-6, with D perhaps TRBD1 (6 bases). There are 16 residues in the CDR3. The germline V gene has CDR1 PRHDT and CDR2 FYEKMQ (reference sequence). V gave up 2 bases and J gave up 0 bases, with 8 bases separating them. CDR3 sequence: CASSLRGSSYNSPLHF. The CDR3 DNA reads TGTGCCAGCAGCTTAAGGGGGAGCTCCTATAATTCACCCCTCCACTTT.

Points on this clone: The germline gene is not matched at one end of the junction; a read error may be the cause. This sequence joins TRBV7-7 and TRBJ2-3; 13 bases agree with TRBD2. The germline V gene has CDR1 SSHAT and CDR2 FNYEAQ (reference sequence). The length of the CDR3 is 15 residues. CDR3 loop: CASSPGLAGVDTQYF. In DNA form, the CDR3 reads TGTGCTAGCAGCCCAGGACTAGCGGGGGTGGATACGCAGTATTTT.

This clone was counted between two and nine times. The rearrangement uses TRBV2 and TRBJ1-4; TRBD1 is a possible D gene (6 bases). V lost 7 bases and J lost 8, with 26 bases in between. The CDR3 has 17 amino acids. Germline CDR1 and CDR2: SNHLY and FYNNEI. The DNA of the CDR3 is TGTGCCAGCACCACTGACTCTAAACAGGGATTTGGCGAAAAACTGTTTTTT. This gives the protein CASTTDSKQGFGEKLFF.

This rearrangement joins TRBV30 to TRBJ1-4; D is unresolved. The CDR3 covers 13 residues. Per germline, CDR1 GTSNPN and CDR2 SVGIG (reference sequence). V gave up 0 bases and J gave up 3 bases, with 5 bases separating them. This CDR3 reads CAWSVQSNEKLFF. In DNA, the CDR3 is TGTGCCTGGAGTGTACAGTCTAATGAAAAACTGTTTTTT.

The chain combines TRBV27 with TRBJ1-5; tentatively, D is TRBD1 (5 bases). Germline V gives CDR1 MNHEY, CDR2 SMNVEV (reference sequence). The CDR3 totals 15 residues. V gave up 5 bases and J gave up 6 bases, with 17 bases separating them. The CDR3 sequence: CASSTNPQGGQPQHF. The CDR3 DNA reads TGTGCCAGCAGTACAAACCCTCAGGGCGGTCAGCCCCAGCATTTT.

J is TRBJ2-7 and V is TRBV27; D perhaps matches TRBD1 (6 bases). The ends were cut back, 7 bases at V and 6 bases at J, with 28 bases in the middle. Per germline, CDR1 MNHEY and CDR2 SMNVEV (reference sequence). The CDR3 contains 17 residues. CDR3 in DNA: TGTGCCAGCACCGGGAAAATAGGGCCAACAGGGTCCCCCGAGCAGTACTTC. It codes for CASTGKIGPTGSPEQYF.